This T cell receptor beta chain was sequenced for a study of blood T cell repertoires in COVID-19. For the study at large: PBMCs, B-cell-depleted T cells, or T cells provided the cDNA or gDNA that made up the material.

Participants came from 24 US areas, aged roughly 18 to 89 years. Recovery among Cohort 3 donors was established by two negative PCRs, clearance, or symptom resolution. In germline, CDR1 is SGHTA, CDR2 FQGNSA. This CDR3 has 14 residues. V was trimmed by 1 base and J by 1 base, leaving 4 bases between them. This clone turned up a few times. Per the authors' pipeline: Nucleated cell number was recorded as an estimate derived from reference gene primer amplification. Sequencing was performed with immunoSEQ multiplex PCR; in TCRdb, only in-frame clones are kept and a portion is missing. For V, J and clone size, that table is used; D and trimming come from the DNA. Among fewer than 350,000 clones listed, around 89% were seen once.

The sample comprised PBMCs or T cells enriched from blood (not recorded which). The receptor was derived from a woman between 40 and 50 years old who had recovered from COVID-19. The gene calls are TRBV7-2 and TRBJ2-2; no reliable D call. The CDR3 sequence: CASSLGRNTGELFF. DNA of the CDR3: TGTGCCAGCAGCTTAGGGAGGAACACCGGGGAGCTGTTTTTT. Full variable domain (outside the CDR3, taken from reference TRBV7-2 and TRBJ2-2): GAGVSQSPSNKVTEKGKDVELRCDPISGHTALYWYRQSLGQGLEFLIYFQGNSAPDKSGLPSDRFSAERTGGSVSTLTIQRTQQEDSAVYLCASSLGRNTGELFFGEGSRLTVL.